This passage covers 20 T cell receptor beta chains from one sample sequenced in a study of blood T cell repertoires in COVID-19. Assay used: immunoSEQ multiplex PCR; TCRdb lists only in-frame clones, some missing. The table shows 90,000 to 120,000 clones, with around 87% occurring only once. Sequences were obtained from peripheral blood. The source of these receptors is a man aged 50 or older with acute or convalescent COVID-19.

This sequence joins TRBV2 and TRBJ2-3, with D maybe TRBD2 (5 bases). V lost 4 bases and J 5 bases, leaving 19 bases between the germline ends. The CDR3 is made up of 16 amino acids. The germline gives CDR1 SNHLY, CDR2 FYNNEI. Written as DNA, the CDR3 is TGTGCCAGCAGTGGAGGGAGTGGAGTGTCGCGAGATACGCAGTATTTT. This encodes CASSGGSGVSRDTQYF.

This clone has more than one count but fewer than ten. J is TRBJ1-6 and V is TRBV5-6; D call uncertain. Germline values: CDR1 SGHDT, CDR2 YYEEEE. The CDR3 contains 14 residues. The ends were cut back, 1 base at V and 8 bases at J, with 10 bases in the middle. The CDR3 DNA sequence: TGTGCCAGCAGCTTGAGTGGGCTGGATTCACCCCTCCACTTT. It encodes CASSLSGLDSPLHF.

This chain links TRBV6-5 with TRBJ1-2; D possibly corresponds to TRBD1 (5 bases). Trimming shortened V by 5 bases and J by 8 bases, and 12 bases separated the two germline ends. Germline CDR1 reads MNHEY; CDR2 reads SVGAGI. The CDR3 has 12 residues. CDR3: CASSPRGSGYTF. Here the CDR3 DNA reads TGTGCCAGCAGTCCCCGGGGGTCCGGCTACACCTTC.

The chain recombines TRBV11-3 with TRBJ2-1; TRBD1 matches at 8 bases. V lost 0 bases, J lost 4 bases, and 5 bases stayed unmatched. Looked up from germline, CDR1 is SGHNT and CDR2 is YENEEA. The CDR3 totals 16 residues. The DNA of the CDR3 is TGTGCCAGCAGCTTAGATGGAGACAGGGGATACAATGAGCAGTTCTTC. Translated, it gives CASSLDGDRGYNEQFF.

The gene calls are TRBV28 and TRBJ1-3; D call uncertain. Trimming removed 2 bases from V and 4 bases from J, with 3 bases in between. Germline CDR1 is MDHEN and CDR2 is SYDVKM. This CDR3 has 12 residues. CDR3 sequence: CASSLLGNTIYF. The CDR3 DNA follows: TGTGCCAGCAGTTTACTCGGAAACACCATATATTTT.

This sequence joins TRBV29-1 and TRBJ2-7; 10 positions match TRBD2. Germline CDR1 is SQVTM and CDR2 is ANQGSEA. This CDR3 comprises 15 residues. V lost 7 bases and J lost 9; bases outside the gene matches: 18. The CDR3 DNA sequence: TGCAGCGCCTTTAAGTCCCAGTCTAGCGGGAGAGTGCAGTACTTC. Encoded protein: CSAFKSQSSGRVQYF.

The chain is built from TRBV19 and TRBJ2-7, with D possibly being TRBD1 (6 bases). V was trimmed by 4 bases and J by 6 bases, leaving 16 bases between them. Germline CDR1 and CDR2: LNHDA and SQIVND (reference sequence). CDR3 length: 14 residues. Written as DNA, the CDR3 is TGTGCCAGTAGTAAGATACAGGGTAGGGGCGAGCAGTACTTC. Its translation: CASSKIQGRGEQYF.

V usage is TRBV6-1 and J usage is TRBJ1-1; TRBD1 agrees at 7 bases. The V and J ends lost 0 bases and 3 bases, in that order; junction bases with no gene match: 4. Germline V gene data show CDR1 as MNHNS and CDR2 as SASEGT. This CDR3 region has 15 residues. This CDR3 is CASSEAGQLYTEAFF. The CDR3 DNA is TGTGCCAGCAGTGAAGCGGGACAGCTTTACACTGAAGCTTTCTTT.

The chain recombines TRBV5-1 with TRBJ2-7; D might be TRBD1 (6 bases). Trimming removed 4 bases at V and 4 bases at J, with 15 bases between. Germline lookup yields CDR1 SGHRS and CDR2 YFSETQ. CDR3 size: 14 residues. CDR3 DNA sequence: TGCGCCAGCAGCCCCCTATCAGGGGAGTACGAGCAGTACTTC. As protein: CASSPLSGEYEQYF.

This rearrangement joins TRBV29-1 to TRBJ1-1, with 9 bases identical to TRBD1. J lost 5 bases, V lost 6 bases, and 4 bases had no gene match. The CDR3 is 12 residues long. Germline lookup yields CDR1 SQVTM and CDR2 ANQGSEA. CDR3 sequence: CSVRTGETEAFF. The CDR3 nucleotides read TGCAGCGTGCGGACAGGGGAGACTGAAGCTTTCTTT.

The chain joins TRBV7-9 to TRBJ2-7; 7 bases match TRBD1. The germline V gene encodes CDR1 SEHNR and CDR2 FQNEAQ (reference sequence). J was trimmed by 4 bases and V by 4 bases; bases with no gene match: 7. The CDR3 loop spans 14 amino acids. The CDR3 loop reads CASSSTGVGYEQYF. CDR3 nucleotide sequence: TGTGCCAGCAGCTCCACAGGGGTTGGGTACGAGCAGTACTTC. Full variable domain (missing parts from reference TRBV7-9 and TRBJ2-7): DTGVSQNPRHKITKRGQNVTFRCDPISEHNRLYWYRQTLGQGPEFLTYFQNEAQLEKSRLLSDRFSAERPKGSFSTLEIQRTEQGDSAMYLCASSSTGVGYEQYFGPGTRLTVT.

This clone turned up a few times. The J gene is TRBJ1-2, the V gene TRBV19; D remains unclear. The V gene's germline CDR1 is LNHDA and CDR2 SQIVND (reference sequence). CDR3 length equals 13 residues. With 3 bases removed from V and 2 bases from J, the gap between germline ends came to 7 bases. This CDR3 is CASSIQRNYGYTF. As DNA, the CDR3 is TGTGCCAGTAGTATTCAGAGGAACTATGGCTACACCTTC.

The chain couples TRBV5-5 to TRBJ2-7; TRBD2 might be the D (6 bases). In germline, CDR1 is SGHKS, CDR2 YYEKEE (reference sequence). The CDR3 loop spans 12 amino acids. V was cut by 3 bases and J by 6 bases, with 10 bases left in between. The CDR3 DNA is TGTGCCAGCAGCTCGTCCGGGGGCGAGCAGTACTTC. Protein sequence: CASSSSGGEQYF.

The chain joins TRBV19 to TRBJ2-3, with 11 nucleotides matching TRBD2. This CDR3 spans 16 amino acids. Germline assignment: CDR1 LNHDA and CDR2 SQIVND (reference sequence). V trimming: 5 bases; J trimming: 2 bases; junction bases outside the gene matches: 6. The CDR3 here is CASSLLAGVDTDTQYF. CDR3 DNA sequence: TGTGCCAGTAGTTTACTAGCGGGAGTGGACACAGATACGCAGTATTTT.

J is TRBJ2-7 and V is TRBV19; D is possibly TRBD2 (6 bases). Germline V CDR1 and CDR2: LNHDA, SQIVND (reference sequence). Trimming cost V 5 bases and J 6 bases, with 23 bases left between them. This CDR3 is 16 amino acids long. CDR3 sequence (DNA): TGTGCCAGTAGTCCAAGCCGTCCGGGACTTCAGGGCGAGCAGTACTTC. Encoded protein: CASSPSRPGLQGEQYF.

Only one count was recorded for this clone. The chain carries TRBV2 and TRBJ1-4, with 9 bases that match TRBD1. With 6 bases clipped from V and 5 bases from J, the junction kept 4 bases outside the gene matches. CDR3 length: 14 residues. Germline-derived CDR1 and CDR2 are SNHLY and FYNNEI. Written as DNA, the CDR3 is TGTGCCAGCAGGGTAGGACAGGGGAATGAAAAACTGTTTTTT. Its translation: CASRVGQGNEKLFF.

The chain combines TRBV20-1 with TRBJ2-7; no reliable D call. Germline loops: CDR1 DFQATT, CDR2 SNEGSKA (reference sequence). V dropped 3 bases and J dropped 5 bases, with 8 bases sitting between them. The CDR3 covers 11 residues. The CDR3: CSASRSNEQYF. The DNA for the CDR3 is TGCAGTGCTAGCAGGTCAAACGAGCAGTACTTC.

The chain uses TRBV11-2 and TRBJ1-1; D is unclear. V was trimmed by 2 bases and J by 1 base, leaving 5 bases between them. The length of the CDR3 is 13 residues. Looked up from germline, CDR1 is SGHAT and CDR2 is FQNNGV. CDR3 sequence: CASSLSGNTEAFF. CDR3 in DNA: TGTGCCAGCAGCTTATCAGGGAACACTGAAGCTTTCTTT.

J is TRBJ2-7 and V is TRBV5-6; the match to TRBD1 covers 7 bases. The junction had 6 bases not matched to a gene; V was cut back by 2 bases and J by 4 bases. Germline V gene data show CDR1 as SGHDT and CDR2 as YYEEEE. CDR3 size: 14 residues. CDR3 DNA sequence: TGTGCCAGCAGCTTTGGGACAGTAAGTTACGAGCAGTACTTC. Protein: CASSFGTVSYEQYF.

The gene calls are TRBV5-1 and TRBJ1-2, with 7 bases matching TRBD1. The trim removed 4 bases at V and 4 bases at J, leaving 4 bases unmatched. In germline, CDR1 is SGHRS, CDR2 YFSETQ. The CDR3 extends over 13 amino acids. CDR3 region: CASSPRDSYGYTF. The CDR3 DNA reads TGCGCCAGCAGCCCCCGGGACAGCTATGGCTACACCTTC.